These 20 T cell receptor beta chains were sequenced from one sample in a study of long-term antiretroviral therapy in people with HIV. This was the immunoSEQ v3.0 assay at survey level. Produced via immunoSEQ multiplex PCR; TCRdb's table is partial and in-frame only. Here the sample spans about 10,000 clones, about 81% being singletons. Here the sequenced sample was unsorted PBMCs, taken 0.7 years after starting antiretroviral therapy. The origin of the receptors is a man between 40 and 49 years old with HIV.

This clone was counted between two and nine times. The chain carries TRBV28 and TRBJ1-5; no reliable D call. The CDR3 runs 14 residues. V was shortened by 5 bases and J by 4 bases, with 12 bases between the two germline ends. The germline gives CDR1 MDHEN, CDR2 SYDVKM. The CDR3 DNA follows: TGTGCCAGCAGTCAACCACGGTTAAATCAGCCCCAGCATTTT. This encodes CASSQPRLNQPQHF.

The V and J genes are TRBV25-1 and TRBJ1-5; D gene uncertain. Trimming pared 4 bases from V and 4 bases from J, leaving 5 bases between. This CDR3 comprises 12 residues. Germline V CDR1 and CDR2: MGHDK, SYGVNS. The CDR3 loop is CASSGPNQPQHF. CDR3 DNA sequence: TGTGCCAGCAGTGGGCCGAATCAGCCCCAGCATTTT.

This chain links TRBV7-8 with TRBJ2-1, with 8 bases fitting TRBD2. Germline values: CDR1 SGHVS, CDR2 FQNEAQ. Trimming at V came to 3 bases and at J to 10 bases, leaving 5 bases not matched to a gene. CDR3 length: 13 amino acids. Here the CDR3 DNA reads TGTGCCAGCAGCTTGGAGCGGGGGCCCGAGCAGTTCTTC. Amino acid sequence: CASSLERGPEQFF.

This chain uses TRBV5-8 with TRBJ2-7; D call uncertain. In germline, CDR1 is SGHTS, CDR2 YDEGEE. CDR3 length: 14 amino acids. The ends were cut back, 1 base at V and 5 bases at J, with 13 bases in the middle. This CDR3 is CASSLTAAQNEQYF. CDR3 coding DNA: TGTGCCAGCAGCTTGACGGCGGCCCAGAACGAGCAGTACTTC.

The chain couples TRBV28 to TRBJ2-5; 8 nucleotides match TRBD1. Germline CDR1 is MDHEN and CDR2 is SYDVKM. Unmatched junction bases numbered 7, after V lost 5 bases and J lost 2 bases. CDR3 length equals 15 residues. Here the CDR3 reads CASSPGQGWQETQYF. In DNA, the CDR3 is TGTGCCAGCAGTCCCGGACAGGGATGGCAAGAGACCCAGTACTTC.

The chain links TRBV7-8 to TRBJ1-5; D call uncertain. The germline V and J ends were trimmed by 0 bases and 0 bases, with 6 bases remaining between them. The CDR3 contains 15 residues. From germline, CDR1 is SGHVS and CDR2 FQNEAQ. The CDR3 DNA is TGTGCCAGCAGCTTAGCGGGGAATAGCAATCAGCCCCAGCATTTT. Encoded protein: CASSLAGNSNQPQHF.

For the CDR3, the DNA is TGTGCCAGCAGCTACAACCGCGGGACAGAATACGAGCAGTACTTC. Its protein product is CASSYNRGTEYEQYF. The chain is built from TRBV6-5 and TRBJ2-7; D might be TRBD1 (7 bases). V was trimmed by 6 bases and J by 4 bases, leaving 19 bases between them. The CDR3 extends over 15 amino acids. Per the germline V gene, CDR1 is MNHEY and CDR2 is SVGAGI.

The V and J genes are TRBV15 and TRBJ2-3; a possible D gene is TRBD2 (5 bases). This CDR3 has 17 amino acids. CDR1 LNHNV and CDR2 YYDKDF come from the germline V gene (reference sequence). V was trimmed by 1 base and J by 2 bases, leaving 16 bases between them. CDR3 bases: TGTGCCACCAGCAGAGTCGGACCACTAGACCCCACAGATACGCAGTATTTT. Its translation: CATSRVGPLDPTDTQYF.

The DNA of the CDR3 is TGTGCCTGGAGTGGTATTCAGAACACCGGGGAGCTGTTTTTT. Its protein is CAWSGIQNTGELFF. The chain employs TRBV30 and TRBJ2-2; D is unresolved. Trimming took 1 base from V and 1 from J, leaving 7 bases between them. The CDR3 extends over 14 amino acids. The germline V gene encodes CDR1 GTSNPN and CDR2 SVGIG (reference sequence).

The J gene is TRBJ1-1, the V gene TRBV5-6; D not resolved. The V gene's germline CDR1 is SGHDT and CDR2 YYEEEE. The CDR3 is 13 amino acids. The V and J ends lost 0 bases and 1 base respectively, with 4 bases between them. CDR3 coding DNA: TGTGCCAGCAGCTTGGGAGGGAACACTGAAGCTTTCTTT. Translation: CASSLGGNTEAFF.

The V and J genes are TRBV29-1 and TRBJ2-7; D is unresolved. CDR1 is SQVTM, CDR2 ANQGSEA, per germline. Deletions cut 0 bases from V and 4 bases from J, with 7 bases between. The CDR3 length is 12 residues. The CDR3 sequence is CSVEEGRYEQYF. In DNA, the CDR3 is TGCAGCGTTGAAGAGGGTCGATACGAGCAGTACTTC.

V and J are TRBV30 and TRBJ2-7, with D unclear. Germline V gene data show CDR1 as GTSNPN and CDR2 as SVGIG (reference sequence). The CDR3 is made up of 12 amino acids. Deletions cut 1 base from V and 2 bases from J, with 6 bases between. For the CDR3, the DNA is TGTGCCTGGAGTGCTATCCCCTACGAGCAGTACTTC. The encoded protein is CAWSAIPYEQYF.

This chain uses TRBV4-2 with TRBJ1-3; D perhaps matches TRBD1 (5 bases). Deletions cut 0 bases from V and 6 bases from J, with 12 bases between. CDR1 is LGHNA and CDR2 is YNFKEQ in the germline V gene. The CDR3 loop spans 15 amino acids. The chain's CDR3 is CASSQDQGLENTIYF. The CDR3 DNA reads TGTGCCAGCAGCCAAGATCAGGGATTAGAAAACACCATATATTTT.

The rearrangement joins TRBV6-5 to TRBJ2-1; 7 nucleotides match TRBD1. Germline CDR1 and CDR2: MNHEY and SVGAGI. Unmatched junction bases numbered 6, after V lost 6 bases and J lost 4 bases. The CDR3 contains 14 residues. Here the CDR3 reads CASRPGTAYNEQFF. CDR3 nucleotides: TGTGCCAGCAGACCCGGGACAGCTTACAATGAGCAGTTCTTC.

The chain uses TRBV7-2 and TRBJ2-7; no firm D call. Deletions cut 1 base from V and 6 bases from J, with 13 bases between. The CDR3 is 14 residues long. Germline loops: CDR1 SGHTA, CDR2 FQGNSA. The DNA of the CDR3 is TGTGCCAGCAGCTTAGGAGTTGGGGTAGGCGAGCAGTACTTC. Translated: CASSLGVGVGEQYF.

CDR3: CASSLAPAGTSETNEQYF. The CDR3 DNA is TGTGCCAGCAGCTTAGCTCCCGCGGGGACTAGCGAGACCAACGAGCAGTACTTC. J is TRBJ2-7 and V is TRBV7-6, with 10 bases fitting TRBD2. Germline V gene sequence: CDR1 SGHVS, CDR2 FNYEAQ. Trimming cost V 0 bases and J 5 bases; bases outside gene matches: 13. The CDR3 runs to 18 residues.

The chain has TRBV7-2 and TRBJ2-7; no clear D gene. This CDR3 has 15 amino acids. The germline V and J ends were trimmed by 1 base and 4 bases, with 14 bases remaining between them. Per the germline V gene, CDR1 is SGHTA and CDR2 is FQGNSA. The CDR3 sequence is CASSLGPSPPYEQYF. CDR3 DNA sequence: TGTGCCAGCAGCTTAGGGCCCTCTCCCCCTTACGAGCAGTACTTC.

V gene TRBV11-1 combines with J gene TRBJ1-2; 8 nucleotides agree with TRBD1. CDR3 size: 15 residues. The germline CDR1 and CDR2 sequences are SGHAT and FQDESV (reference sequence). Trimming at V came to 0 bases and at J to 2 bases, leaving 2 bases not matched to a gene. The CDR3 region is CASSLAGTGNYGYTF. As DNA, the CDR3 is TGTGCCAGCAGCTTAGCCGGGACAGGAAACTATGGCTACACCTTC.

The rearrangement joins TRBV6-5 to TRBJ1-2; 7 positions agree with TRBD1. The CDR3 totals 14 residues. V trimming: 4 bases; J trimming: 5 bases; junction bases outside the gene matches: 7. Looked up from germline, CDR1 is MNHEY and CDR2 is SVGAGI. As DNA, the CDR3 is TGTGCCAGCAGTTCGCGGGGACAGACATATGGCTACACCTTC. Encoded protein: CASSSRGQTYGYTF.

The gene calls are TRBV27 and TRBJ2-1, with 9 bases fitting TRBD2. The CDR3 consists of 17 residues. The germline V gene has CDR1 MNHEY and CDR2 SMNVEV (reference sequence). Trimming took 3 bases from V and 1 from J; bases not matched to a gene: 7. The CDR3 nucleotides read TGTGCCAGCAGTTTGAGGGGCCTAGCGGGATCCTACAATGAGCAGTTCTTC. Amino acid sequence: CASSLRGLAGSYNEQFF.